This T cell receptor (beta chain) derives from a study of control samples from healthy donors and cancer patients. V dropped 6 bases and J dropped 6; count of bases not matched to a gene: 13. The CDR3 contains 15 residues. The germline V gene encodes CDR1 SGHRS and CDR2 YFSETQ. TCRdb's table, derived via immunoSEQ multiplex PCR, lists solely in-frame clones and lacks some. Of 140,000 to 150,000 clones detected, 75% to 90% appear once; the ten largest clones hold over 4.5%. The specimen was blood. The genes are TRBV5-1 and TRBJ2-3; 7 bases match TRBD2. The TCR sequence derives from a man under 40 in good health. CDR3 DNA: TGCGCCAGCATCGAGGCGGGAGCCCCGGGGGATACGCAGTATTTT. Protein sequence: CASIEAGAPGDTQYF.